Detailed here is one T cell receptor (beta chain). This specimen comes from a study of cytomegalovirus exposure and HLA in healthy donors. The overall study: A prior analysis found about 120 million unique TCR beta sequences from roughly 180 million T cells.

With 60 Vbeta and 13 Jbeta primers, the PCR was carried out. Clones were sequenced by immunoSEQ multiplex PCR, and TCRdb holds only the in-frame ones, with some missing. The repertoire holds about 160,000 clones, with around 76% as singletons. From germline, CDR1 is SGHTA and CDR2 FQGNSA. This CDR3 is built from 13 residues. The V and J ends lost 5 bases and 13 bases, in that order; junction bases with no gene match: 13. Sequencing was performed on PBMCs. The clonotype was recovered from a man between 60 and 70 years old in good health and CMV-seronegative. The chain links TRBV7-2 to TRBJ2-7; TRBD1 matches at 8 bases. The CDR3 spells CASSISGGTGDYF. The CDR3 DNA reads TGTGCCAGCAGCATTAGTGGGGGGACAGGCGATTACTTC.